The present T cell receptor (beta chain) was sequenced within a study of CD8+ T cells in alopecia areata. Across the whole study: Administration of oral tofacitinib to treated patients was at 5 to 10 mg twice daily.

Specimens obtained from alopecia areata patients comprised lesional scalp punch biopsies and peripheral blood. V was pared by 0 bases and J by 3 bases, with 12 bases between. In germline, CDR1 is LGHNA, CDR2 YNFKEQ. The CDR3 runs 15 residues. cDNA serving as the sequencing template came from extracted, reverse transcribed RNA. Data came from immunoSEQ multiplex PCR; TCRdb stores just in-frame clones and leaves some out. Here the sample spans some 200,000 clones, about 60% being singletons. The source was CD4+ T cells sorted from blood, collected at week 0. The receptor comes from a human donor with alopecia areata. The chain links TRBV4-2 to TRBJ2-7; TRBD2 is a possible D gene (6 bases). CDR3 in DNA: TGTGCCAGCAGCCAAGAGGGGGGTACGGTCTACGAGCAGTACTTC. It is translated as CASSQEGGTVYEQYF.